This TCR beta chain was documented in a study of shared clonotypes between healthy human individuals. Findings and limits, study-wide: It was the non-shared clonotypes that had lower generation probabilities than clonotypes shared by all four donors.

This clone was observed a handful of times. The antigen is not known. The data were produced by immunoSEQ multiplex PCR, yet TCRdb's version contains in-frame clones alone and is incomplete. The table records some 630,000 clones, around 72% of them present only once. Germline loops: CDR1 KGHSH, CDR2 LQKENI. V gave up 2 bases and J gave up 3 bases; unmatched junction bases: 4. The CDR3 is made up of 14 amino acids. The origin of this receptor is a woman in her twenties or thirties in good health. This chain uses TRBV18 with TRBJ2-7; 7 nucleotides align to TRBD2. Sequencing was performed on memory CD4+ T cells sorted from blood. Regarding subset: CD45RA-negative fraction. The CDR3 nucleotides are TGTGCCAGCTCACCAAAAAGCGGGGACTACGAGCAGTACTTC. Its protein is CASSPKSGDYEQYF.